Following are 17 T cell receptor beta chains from one sample sequenced in a study of blood T cell repertoires in COVID-19. Measured with immunoSEQ multiplex PCR; TCRdb has only the in-frame clones, and not every one. The sample lists some 96,000 clones, roughly 87% seen once, with approximately 7% in the top ten. Specimen: peripheral blood. The receptors stem from a man aged 30 to 39 in a cohort sampled during active COVID-19.

The sample holds one count of this clone. V usage is TRBV5-1 and J usage is TRBJ1-5, with D uncertain. The CDR3 has 14 residues. Germline CDR1 reads SGHRS; CDR2 reads YFSETQ. Trimming cost V 4 bases and J 5 bases, with 13 bases left between them. CDR3 coding DNA: TGCGCCAGCAGCCCCCGAGGCCCGGATCAGCCCCAGCATTTT. Protein sequence: CASSPRGPDQPQHF. Full variable domain (missing parts from reference TRBV5-1 and TRBJ1-5): KAGVTQTPRYLIKTRGQQVTLSCSPISGHRSVSWYQQTPGQGLQFLFEYFSETQRNKGNFPGRFSGRQFSNSRSEMNVSTLELGDSALYLCASSPRGPDQPQHFGDGTRLSIL.

This chain connects TRBV7-2 to TRBJ2-7; 10 bases fit TRBD2. This CDR3 region has 16 residues. CDR1 is SGHTA, CDR2 FQGNSA, per germline. V dropped 1 base and J dropped 2; count of bases not matched to a gene: 5. The CDR3 bases are TGTGCCAGCAGCTTAGTTCCCCTAGCGGGGGCCTACGAGCAGTACTTC. Amino acid sequence: CASSLVPLAGAYEQYF.

This chain uses TRBV7-9 with TRBJ2-4; weak D call: TRBD1 (5 bases). The CDR3 spans 15 residues. Germline CDR1 and CDR2: SEHNR and FQNEAQ (reference sequence). V shed 3 bases and J shed 3 bases, with 12 bases lying between them. Written as DNA, the CDR3 is TGTGCCAGCAGCTTGCCAGGGCTCGGCAAAAACATTCAGTACTTC. Encoded protein: CASSLPGLGKNIQYF.

The chain has TRBV7-9 and TRBJ1-2; 8 bases align to TRBD1. Germline values: CDR1 SEHNR, CDR2 FQNEAQ (reference sequence). The ends lost 3 bases at V and 13 bases at J; junction bases unmatched: 7. The CDR3 loop spans 12 amino acids. CDR3 region: CASSFQGARPTF. The DNA for the CDR3 is TGTGCCAGCAGCTTTCAGGGGGCGCGCCCCACCTTC. Supplemented by reference TRBV7-9 and TRBJ1-2, the full variable domain reads DTGVSQNPRHKITKRGQNVTFRCDPISEHNRLYWYRQTLGQGPEFLTYFQNEAQLEKSRLLSDRFSAERPKGSFSTLEIQRTEQGDSAMYLCASSFQGARPTFGSGTRLTVV.

The genes are TRBV7-9 and TRBJ1-6; 9 nucleotides align to TRBD1. The germline V gene encodes CDR1 SEHNR and CDR2 FQNEAQ (reference sequence). J was trimmed by 7 bases and V by 7 bases; bases with no gene match: 5. The CDR3 runs 14 residues. CDR3 residues: CASMVGQGNSPLHF. The CDR3 region has the DNA TGTGCCAGCATGGTGGGACAGGGAAATTCACCCCTCCACTTT.

The chain joins TRBV4-2 to TRBJ2-3; 8 nucleotides agree with TRBD1. The trim removed 3 bases at V and 6 bases at J, leaving 8 bases unmatched. The length of the CDR3 is 15 residues. Germline V lookup: CDR1 LGHNA, CDR2 YNFKEQ. The CDR3 nucleotides are TGTGCCAGCAGCCATAAGGACAGGGATGCCGATACGCAGTATTTT. It yields the protein CASSHKDRDADTQYF.

This chain links TRBV5-6 with TRBJ2-2; the D gene is possibly TRBD1 (6 bases). Deletions cut 0 bases from V and 4 bases from J, with 7 bases between. Germline V gene lookup returns CDR1 SGHDT and CDR2 YYEEEE. This CDR3 is built from 14 residues. CDR3 nucleotide sequence: TGTGCCAGCAGCTTGGGGGGGCGCACCGGGGAGCTGTTTTTT. Translated, it gives CASSLGGRTGELFF.

The CDR3 sequence is CASSILSGSYGYTF. CDR3 bases: TGTGCCAGTAGTATACTTTCCGGGTCCTATGGCTACACCTTC. The chain employs TRBV19 and TRBJ1-2; D not certain. The CDR3 runs 14 residues. V dropped 2 bases and J dropped 4 bases, with 11 bases sitting between them. Germline V CDR1 and CDR2: LNHDA, SQIVND (reference sequence).

This clone appeared once. The CDR3, as DNA: TGTGCCAGCAGCGTAGGGGCCACCTACGAGCAGTACTTC. As protein: CASSVGATYEQYF. This rearrangement joins TRBV9 to TRBJ2-7; D is uncertain. V was trimmed by 0 bases and J by 2 bases, leaving 6 bases between them. Germline CDR1 SGDLS, CDR2 YYNGEE. The CDR3 spans 13 residues. The full variable domain, with the rest looked up from reference TRBV9 and TRBJ2-7, is DSGVTQTPKHLITATGQRVTLRCSPRSGDLSVYWYQQSLDQGLQFLIQYYNGEERAKGNILERFSAQQFPDLHSELNLSSLELGDSALYFCASSVGATYEQYFGPGTRLTVT.

This clone occurred a few times. V gene TRBV6-2 or TRBV6-3 combines with J gene TRBJ2-3, with 16 bases that match TRBD2. This CDR3 has 17 amino acids. Germline V lookup: CDR1 MNHEY, CDR2 SVGEGT. V trimming: 6 bases; J trimming: 3 bases; junction bases outside the gene matches: 6. This CDR3 is CASSPGLAGGPTDTQYF. CDR3 nucleotides: TGTGCCAGCAGCCCGGGACTAGCGGGGGGGCCTACAGATACGCAGTATTTT.

The chain has TRBV30 and TRBJ2-7, with TRBD1 matching over 9 bases. The CDR3 is 16 residues long. The V segment lost 4 bases and the J segment 1 base; nucleotides outside the gene matches: 11. Germline CDR1 reads GTSNPN; CDR2 reads SVGIG (reference sequence). The CDR3 DNA reads TGTGCCTGGATCCCTCGAGGACAGGGGATTTCCTACGAGCAGTACTTC. Translation gives CAWIPRGQGISYEQYF.

The V gene is TRBV10-2, the J gene TRBJ1-5; TRBD1 is a possible D gene (6 bases). CDR1 WSHSY and CDR2 SAAADI come from the germline V gene. The CDR3 runs to 16 residues. V was trimmed by 6 bases and J by 0 bases, leaving 15 bases between them. The CDR3 region is CASSRTGFDSNQPQHF. CDR3 in DNA: TGCGCCAGCAGCCGCACAGGGTTCGATAGCAATCAGCCCCAGCATTTT.

The chain couples TRBV6-5 to TRBJ1-3, with D unresolved. V lost 9 bases and J 3 bases, leaving 15 bases between the germline ends. CDR1 and CDR2 from the germline V gene are MNHEY and SVGAGI. This CDR3 spans 14 amino acids. The CDR3 nucleotides are TGTGCCAGTAGTACGCTCCTACGTGGAAACACCATATATTTT. It specifies CASSTLLRGNTIYF.

CDR3 DNA: TGTGCCAGCAGATCGTCCGGTGGCGGCACTGAAGCTTTCTTT. This translates into CASRSSGGGTEAFF. The rearrangement uses TRBV7-6 and TRBJ1-1; D is undetermined. This CDR3 is 14 amino acids long. CDR1 is SGHVS and CDR2 is FNYEAQ in the germline V gene. The V end was cut by 6 bases, the J end by 4 bases, with 15 bases between.

V usage is TRBV11-1 and J usage is TRBJ2-5; D possibly corresponds to TRBD2 (6 bases). V was shortened by 3 bases and J by 2 bases, with 7 bases between the two germline ends. Germline-derived CDR1 and CDR2 are SGHAT and FQDESV (reference sequence). The CDR3 spans 13 residues. The CDR3 is CASSFGLQETQYF. CDR3 DNA sequence: TGTGCCAGCAGCTTCGGACTACAAGAGACCCAGTACTTC.

This chain connects TRBV29-1 to TRBJ2-5, with TRBD1 identical over 9 bases. Germline V gene data show CDR1 as SQVTM and CDR2 as ANQGSEA. The trim removed 7 bases at V and 5 bases at J, leaving 5 bases unmatched. The CDR3 totals 12 residues. The DNA of the CDR3 is TGCAGCGCCAGCGGACAGGGGGAGACCCAGTACTTC. Translating it yields CSASGQGETQYF.

The chain is built from TRBV4-2 and TRBJ2-3, with a tentative D call TRBD2 (6 bases). CDR1 and CDR2 (germline): LGHNA, YNFKEQ. The CDR3 is 14 residues long. V lost 1 base and J 5 bases, leaving 10 bases between the germline ends. CDR3 in DNA: TGTGCCAGCAGCCAAGGTCTCGGGGGAGATACGCAGTATTTT. It codes for CASSQGLGGDTQYF.